This T cell receptor beta chain was sequenced in a study of T cell repertoires in cytomegalovirus infection (dated by TCRdb to about 2019). Concerning the study at large: Recently identified HLA-C-restricted CMV epitopes, whose presentation resists viral immunomodulation, were targeted by peptide stimulations together with well-studied HLA-B-restricted epitopes. Donor HLA type was relevant to the analysis, because carriage of CMV infection together with the matching HLA type was indicated by public TCR beta signatures. On the study overall, not on this receptor specifically: Cumulative frequency of public TCR beta family members discriminated carriers of CMV infection plus the relevant HLA type in this cohort and an independent roughly 320-donor cohort. The ex vivo response was dominated by HLA-C-restricted CMV-specific TCR beta clonotypes, which also provided the single most frequent clonotype in two of eight donors.

Inclusive of the bounding cysteine and phenylalanine, the CDR3 is 14 residues long. Left in the record is the CDR3 DNA by itself, 42 bases read in frame from the first base. CDR1 and CDR2, per the germline V gene, are SGHTA and FQGNSA. V sheds 0 bases and J sheds 7 bases, leaving 9 bases between their ends. Instrument used: Illumina HiSeq 1500. TCRdb cleaned the public reads at Q25 with fastp, built clones with MiXCR and kept in-frame beta chains. Each record represents a unique CDR3 protein, reported with the most common genes and DNA among its rows. Recorded for this sample are approximately 730,000 distinct CDR3 sequences; roughly 36% of them occurred a single time. Roughly 18% of the sample rests with the top ten. This specimen's treatment or condition label, per the study, means: in vitro stimulation with specific CMV peptide epitopes to enrich CMV-specific T cells. This clonotype was seen many times. Its antigen specificity is not known. One base away there is no much larger clone; base qualities are not given.

The starting material was cultured PBMCs, obtained from culture after CMV antigen stimulation. The sequence is built from TRBV7-2 and TRBJ1-4; no D gene is confidently identified. The origin of this receptor is a human donor in good health (CMV status not recorded). Some clones in this sample may be carry-over from other donors' samples. The DNA sequence is given as TGTGCCAGCAGCTTAGCCCAACGGGGTGAAAAACTGTTTTTT. Translation gives CASSLAQRGEKLFF.